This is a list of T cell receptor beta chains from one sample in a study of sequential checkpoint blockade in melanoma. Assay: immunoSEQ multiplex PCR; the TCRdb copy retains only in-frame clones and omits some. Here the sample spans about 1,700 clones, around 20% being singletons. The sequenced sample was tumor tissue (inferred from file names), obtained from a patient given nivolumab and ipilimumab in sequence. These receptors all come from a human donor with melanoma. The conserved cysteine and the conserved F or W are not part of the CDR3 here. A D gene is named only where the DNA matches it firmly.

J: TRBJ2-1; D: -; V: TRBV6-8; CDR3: AISSQDVDNEQF
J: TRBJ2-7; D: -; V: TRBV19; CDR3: ASSLSKGLCSYEQY
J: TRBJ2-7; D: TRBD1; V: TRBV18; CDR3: ASSPRSGGPYEQY
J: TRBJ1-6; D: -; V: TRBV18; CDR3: ASSPGVGSPLH
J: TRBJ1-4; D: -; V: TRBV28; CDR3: ATQFSGVLTEKLF
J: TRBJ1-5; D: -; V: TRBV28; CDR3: ASSLGGRPQH
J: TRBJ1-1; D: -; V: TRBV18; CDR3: ASSPQEAEAF
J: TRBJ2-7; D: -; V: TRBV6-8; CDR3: ASSTGTYPYEQY
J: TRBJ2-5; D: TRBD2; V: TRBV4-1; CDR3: ASTSGGAGRAGETQY
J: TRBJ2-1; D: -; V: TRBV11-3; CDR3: ASSAGRLRLGNEQF
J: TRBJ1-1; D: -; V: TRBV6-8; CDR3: ASRMTHSRSYVGAF
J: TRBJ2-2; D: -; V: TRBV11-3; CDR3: ASSLEAGPHTGELF
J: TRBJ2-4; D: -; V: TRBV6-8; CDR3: ASSYSQENIQY
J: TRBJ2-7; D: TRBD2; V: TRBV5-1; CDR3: ASSPGTSGKSSYEQY
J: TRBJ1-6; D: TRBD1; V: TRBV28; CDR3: ASSPRTGSYNSPLH
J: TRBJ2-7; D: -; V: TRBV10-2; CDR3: ASSDGPDDEQY
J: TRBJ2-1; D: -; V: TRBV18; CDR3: ASSQTEGTAEEF
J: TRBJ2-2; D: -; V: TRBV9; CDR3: ASSRQGGTGELF
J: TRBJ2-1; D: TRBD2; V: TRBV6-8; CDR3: ASSYSPGLAGAYNEQF
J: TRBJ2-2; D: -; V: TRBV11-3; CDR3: ASSLRVQGGGELF
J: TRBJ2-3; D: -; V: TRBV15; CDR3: ATSSPRQRGITDTQY
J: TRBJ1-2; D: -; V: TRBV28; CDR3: ASSPPGRALEDGYT